Below, one TCR beta chain is given with its context. Generated by immunoSEQ multiplex PCR, the TCRdb table keeps only in-frame clones and is missing some. The sample records about 140,000 clones, more than 90% being singletons. The sample originates from a study of T cell responses to AZD1222 COVID-19 vaccine. Sequences were derived from peripheral blood, sampled on day 0 of AZD1222 vaccination. The TCR was taken from an adult in good health.

Here the CDR3 reads CASSFRGSGEKLFF. The CDR3 DNA reads as TGTGCCAGCAGCTTCAGGGGGTCCGGTGAAAAACTGTTTTTT. The rearrangement uses TRBV7-9 and TRBJ1-4, with 7 positions matching TRBD1. V was pared by 3 bases and J by 7 bases, with 5 bases of the junction left unmatched. The CDR3 covers 14 residues. CDR1 and CDR2 (germline): SEHNR, FQNEAQ (reference sequence).